These T cell receptor beta chains were read from a single sample in a study of cytomegalovirus exposure and HLA in healthy donors. The method was immunoSEQ multiplex PCR; TCRdb's version includes in-frame clones alone and lacks a portion of them. The data contain under 150,000 clones, over 65% of them singletons. Sequencing was carried out using PBMCs. All receptors come from a man aged 40-49 years in good health and CMV-seronegative. Each CDR3 is given with its conserved first and last residue. A D gene is named only where the DNA matches it firmly.

>TRBD1|TRBV7-2|14
CASSSGTGVEKLFF
>-|TRBV5-5|14
CASSLGQINEKLFF
>TRBD1|TRBV6-4|17
CASSDAGTGHMNTEAFF
>TRBD1|TRBV11-2|16
CASSQHTGGNTGELFF
>-|TRBV4-3|15
CASSQDRTYSYEQYF
>TRBD1|TRBV6-6|13
CASSRGGGYEQYF
>-|TRBV2|14
CASSETQPTGELFF
>TRBD2|TRBV7-3|15
CASSFSGDNTGELFF
>TRBD1|TRBV5-4|15
CASSSGDSHLSGYTF
>TRBD1|TRBV5-1|14
CASSFIQGDNEQFF
>TRBD2|TRBV6-4|14
CASSDQGLAGEQFF
>TRBD1|TRBV11-2|14
CASGPTGSNSPLHF
>TRBD1|TRBV5-1|16
CASSLSTGASNYGYTF